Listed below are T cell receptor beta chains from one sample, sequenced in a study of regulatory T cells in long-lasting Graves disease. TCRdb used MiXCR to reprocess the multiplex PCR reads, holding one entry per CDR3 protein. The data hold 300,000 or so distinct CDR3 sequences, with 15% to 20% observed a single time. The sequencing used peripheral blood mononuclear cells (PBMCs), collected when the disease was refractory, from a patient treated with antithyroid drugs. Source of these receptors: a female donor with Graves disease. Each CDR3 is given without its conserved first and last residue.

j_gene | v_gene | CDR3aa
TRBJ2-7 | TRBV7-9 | ASSSWVAGAVEQY
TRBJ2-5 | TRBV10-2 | ASSELFGRGQETQY
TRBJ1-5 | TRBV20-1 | SARETGEQPQH
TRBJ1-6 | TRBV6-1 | ASRPTQRGYNSPLH
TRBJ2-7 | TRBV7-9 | ASSLGLAGIDEQY
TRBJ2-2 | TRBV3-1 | ASRSGETGELF
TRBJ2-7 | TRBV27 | ASHDPQGEQY
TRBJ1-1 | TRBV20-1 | SATPGRNTEAF
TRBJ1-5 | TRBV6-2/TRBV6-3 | ASTHQGDQPQH
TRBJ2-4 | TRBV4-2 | ASSKGVAGGSIQY
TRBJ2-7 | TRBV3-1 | ASSQGTRTYEQY
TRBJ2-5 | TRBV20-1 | SASPYGTGHQETQY
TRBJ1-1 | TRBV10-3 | ATSFQGVQTEAF
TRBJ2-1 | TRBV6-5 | ASSSDRYNEQF
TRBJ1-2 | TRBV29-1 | SVSEGDYGYT
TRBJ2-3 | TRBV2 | ASSEFGGTDTQY
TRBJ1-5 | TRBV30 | AWSVLTNQPQH
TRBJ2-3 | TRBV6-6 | ASSYSMVRDTQY
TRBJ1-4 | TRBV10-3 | AISSGATNEKLF
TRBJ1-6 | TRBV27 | ASSLFRGKGASSPLH
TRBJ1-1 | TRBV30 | AWSGSAVQDNTEAF